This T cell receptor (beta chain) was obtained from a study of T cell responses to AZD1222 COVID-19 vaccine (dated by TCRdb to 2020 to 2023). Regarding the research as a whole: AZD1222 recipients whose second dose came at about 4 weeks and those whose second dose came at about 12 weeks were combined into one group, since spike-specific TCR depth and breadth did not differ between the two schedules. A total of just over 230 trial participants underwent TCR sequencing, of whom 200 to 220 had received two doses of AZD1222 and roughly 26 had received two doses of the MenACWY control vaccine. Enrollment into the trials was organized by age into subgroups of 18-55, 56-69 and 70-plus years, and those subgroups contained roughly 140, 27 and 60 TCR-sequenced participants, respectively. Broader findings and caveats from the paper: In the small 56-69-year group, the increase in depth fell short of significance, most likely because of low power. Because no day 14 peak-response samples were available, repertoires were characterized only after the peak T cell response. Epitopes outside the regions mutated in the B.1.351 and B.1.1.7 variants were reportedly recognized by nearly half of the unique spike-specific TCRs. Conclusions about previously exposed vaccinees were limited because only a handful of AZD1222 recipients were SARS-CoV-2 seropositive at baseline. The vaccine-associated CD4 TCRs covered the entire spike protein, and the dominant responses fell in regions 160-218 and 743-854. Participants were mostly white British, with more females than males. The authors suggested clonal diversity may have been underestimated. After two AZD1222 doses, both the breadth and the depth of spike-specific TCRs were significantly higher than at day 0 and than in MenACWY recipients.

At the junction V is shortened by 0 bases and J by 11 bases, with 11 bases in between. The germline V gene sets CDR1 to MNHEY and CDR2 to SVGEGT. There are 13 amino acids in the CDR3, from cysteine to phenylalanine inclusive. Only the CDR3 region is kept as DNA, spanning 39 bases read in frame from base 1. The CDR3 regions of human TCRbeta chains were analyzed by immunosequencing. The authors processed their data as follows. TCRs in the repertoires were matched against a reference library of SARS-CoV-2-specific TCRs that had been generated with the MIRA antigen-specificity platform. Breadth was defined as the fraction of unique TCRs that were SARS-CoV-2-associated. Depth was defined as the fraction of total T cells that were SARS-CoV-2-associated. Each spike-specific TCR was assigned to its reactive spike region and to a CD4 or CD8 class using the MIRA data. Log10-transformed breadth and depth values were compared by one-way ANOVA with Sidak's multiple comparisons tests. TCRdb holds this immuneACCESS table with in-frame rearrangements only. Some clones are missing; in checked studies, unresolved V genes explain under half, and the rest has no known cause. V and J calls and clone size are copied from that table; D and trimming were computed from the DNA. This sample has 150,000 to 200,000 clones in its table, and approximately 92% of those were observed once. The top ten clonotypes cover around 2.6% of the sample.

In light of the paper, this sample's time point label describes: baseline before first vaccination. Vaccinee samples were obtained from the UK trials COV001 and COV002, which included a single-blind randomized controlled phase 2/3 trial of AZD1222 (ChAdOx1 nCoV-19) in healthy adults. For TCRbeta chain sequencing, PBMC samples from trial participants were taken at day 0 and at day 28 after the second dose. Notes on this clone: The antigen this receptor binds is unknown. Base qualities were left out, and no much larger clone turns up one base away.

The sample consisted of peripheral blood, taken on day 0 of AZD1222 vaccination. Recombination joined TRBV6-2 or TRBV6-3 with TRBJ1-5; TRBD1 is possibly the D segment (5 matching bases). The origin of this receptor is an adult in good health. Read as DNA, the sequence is TGTGCCAGCAGTTACTCGTTCCGCAGGGCCCAGCATTTT. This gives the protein CASSYSFRRAQHF.